Shown below are 10 T cell receptor beta chains from a single sample sequenced in a study of cytomegalovirus exposure and HLA in healthy donors. Clones were sequenced by immunoSEQ multiplex PCR, and TCRdb holds only the in-frame ones, with some missing. The sample includes over 110,000 clones, about 87% of them seen just once. Source material: PBMCs. These receptors all stem from a man aged 18 to 30 in good health and CMV-seropositive.

This clone is labeled as medium-sized. The chain links TRBV5-5 to TRBJ2-3, with 9 bases that match TRBD2. The CDR3 runs 17 residues. Germline trimming cut 2 bases from V and 3 bases from J; bases unmatched to any gene: 10. Germline CDR1 and CDR2: SGHKS and YYEKEE (reference sequence). The chain's CDR3 is CASSFLGLAQLTDTQYF. Written as DNA, the CDR3 is TGTGCCAGCAGCTTCCTAGGACTAGCGCAACTTACAGATACGCAGTATTTT.

The rearrangement joins TRBV27 to TRBJ2-1; tentative D call: TRBD1 (6 bases). This CDR3 is 16 amino acids long. V lost 3 bases and J 3 bases, leaving 15 bases between the germline ends. Germline lookup yields CDR1 MNHEY and CDR2 SMNVEV (reference sequence). DNA for the CDR3: TGTGCCAGCAGTTTGGGTAGGCAGGGGATCTACAATGAGCAGTTCTTC. Translation: CASSLGRQGIYNEQFF.

This chain joins TRBV10-3 and TRBJ1-3; TRBD1 matches at 9 bases. Germline V gene lookup returns CDR1 ENHRY and CDR2 SYGVKD. V trimming: 6 bases; J trimming: 0 bases; junction bases outside the gene matches: 12. There are 18 residues in the CDR3. The CDR3 DNA sequence: TGTGCCATCAGCGGAGCGGACAGGGGCGCTCTCTCTGGAAACACCATATATTTT. Its translation is CAISGADRGALSGNTIYF.

This chain joins TRBV14 and TRBJ1-2; 7 bases are shared with TRBD1. Germline-derived CDR1 and CDR2 are SGHDN and FVKESK. The CDR3 totals 13 residues. V dropped 3 bases and J dropped 4; count of bases not matched to a gene: 2. The CDR3 DNA follows: TGTGCCAGCAGCCAGGGACAGACCTATGGCTACACCTTC. It codes for CASSQGQTYGYTF.

The rearrangement joins TRBV19 to TRBJ1-5; D is uncertain. CDR1 LNHDA and CDR2 SQIVND come from the germline V gene (reference sequence). Trimming took off 4 bases at V and 1 base at J, with 2 bases between the two ends. The length of the CDR3 is 12 residues. CDR3 DNA: TGTGCCAGTAGTACGAGCAATCAGCCCCAGCATTTT. Protein sequence: CASSTSNQPQHF.

The gene calls are TRBV6-5 and TRBJ1-3, with TRBD1 matching over 8 bases. Germline V lookup: CDR1 MNHEY, CDR2 SVGAGI. Trimming removed 3 bases from V and 4 bases from J; junction bases left unmatched: 8. CDR3 length: 16 residues. In DNA, the CDR3 is TGTGCCAGCAGTTATTCCGGGACAGGCACCGGAAACACCATATATTTT. It is translated as CASSYSGTGTGNTIYF.

The gene calls are TRBV2 and TRBJ2-1, with TRBD1 as a possible D gene (6 bases). Germline lookup yields CDR1 SNHLY and CDR2 FYNNEI. The CDR3 has 12 residues. Trimming cost V 4 bases and J 15 bases, with 16 bases left between them. The DNA of the CDR3 is TGTGCCAGCAGTGTTCGGGACACTGTGTTGTTCTTC. This sequence encodes CASSVRDTVLFF.

The chain carries TRBV7-9 and TRBJ2-7; no reliable D call. Trimming cost V 5 bases and J 2 bases, with 13 bases left between them. Germline assignment: CDR1 SEHNR and CDR2 FQNEAQ (reference sequence). The CDR3 spans 14 residues. The CDR3 region is CASSPPERTYEQYF. The CDR3 DNA reads TGTGCCAGCAGCCCACCTGAGAGAACCTACGAGCAGTACTTC.

The V call is TRBV5-1, the J call TRBJ2-1; 9 nucleotides agree with TRBD2. Looked up from germline, CDR1 is SGHRS and CDR2 is YFSETQ. The trim removed 1 base at V and 7 bases at J, leaving 6 bases unmatched. The CDR3 consists of 15 residues. The CDR3 spells CASSLWAGGPNEQFF. DNA of the CDR3: TGCGCCAGCAGCTTGTGGGCGGGAGGGCCGAATGAGCAGTTCTTC.

J is TRBJ1-5 and V is TRBV12-2; the table's D call, TRBD1, was not checked against the DNA. TRBV12-2 is a documented pseudogene. The CDR3 loop spans 17 amino acids. The CDR3 loop reads CASRLAGTGIVAQPQHF. The CDR3 bases are TGTGCAAGTCGCTTAGCTGGGACAGGGATTGTTGCTCAGCCCCAGCATTTT.